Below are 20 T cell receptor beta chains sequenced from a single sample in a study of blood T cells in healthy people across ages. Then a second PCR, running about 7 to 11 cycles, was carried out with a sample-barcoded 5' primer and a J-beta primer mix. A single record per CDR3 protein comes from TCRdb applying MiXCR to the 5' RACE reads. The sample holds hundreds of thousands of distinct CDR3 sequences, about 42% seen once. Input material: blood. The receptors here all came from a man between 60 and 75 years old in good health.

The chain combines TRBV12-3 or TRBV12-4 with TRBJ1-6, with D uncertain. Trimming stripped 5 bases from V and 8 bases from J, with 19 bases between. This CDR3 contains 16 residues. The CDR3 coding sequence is TGTGCCAGCAGTAACGAGCGGCCAGGTGTGGATTCACCCCTCCACTTT. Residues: CASSNERPGVDSPLHF.

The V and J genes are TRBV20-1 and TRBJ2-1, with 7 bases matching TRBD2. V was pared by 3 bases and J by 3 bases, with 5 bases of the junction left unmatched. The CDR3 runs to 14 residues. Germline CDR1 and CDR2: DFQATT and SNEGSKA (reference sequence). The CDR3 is CSARLAGLYNEQFF. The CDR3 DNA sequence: TGCAGTGCTAGGTTAGCGGGCCTCTACAATGAGCAGTTCTTC.

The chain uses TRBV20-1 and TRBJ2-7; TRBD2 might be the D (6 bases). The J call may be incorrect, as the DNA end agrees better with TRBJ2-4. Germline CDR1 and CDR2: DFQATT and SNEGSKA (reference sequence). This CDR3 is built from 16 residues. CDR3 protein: CSASGGKSVAKNIQYF. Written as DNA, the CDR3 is TGCAGTGCTAGCGGGGGTAAATCAGTGGCCAAAAACATTCAGTACTTC.

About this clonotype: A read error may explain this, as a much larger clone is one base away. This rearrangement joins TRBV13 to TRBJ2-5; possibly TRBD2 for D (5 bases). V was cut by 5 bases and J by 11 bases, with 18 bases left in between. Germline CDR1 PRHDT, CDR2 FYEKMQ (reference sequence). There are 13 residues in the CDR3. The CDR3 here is CASSRGRYNEQYF. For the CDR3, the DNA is TGTGCCAGCAGCCGGGGAAGGTACAATGAGCAGTACTTC. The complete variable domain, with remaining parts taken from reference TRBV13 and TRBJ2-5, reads AAGVIQSPRHLIKEKRETATLKCYPIPRHDTVYWYQQGPGQDPQFLISFYEKMQSDKGSIPDRFSAQQFSDYHSELNMSSLELGDSALYFCASSRGRYNEQYFGPGTRLLVL.

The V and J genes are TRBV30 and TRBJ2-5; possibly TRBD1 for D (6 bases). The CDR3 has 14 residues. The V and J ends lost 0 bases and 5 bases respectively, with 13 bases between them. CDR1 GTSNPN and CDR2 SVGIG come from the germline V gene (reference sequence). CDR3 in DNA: TGTGCCTGGAGTGTGGAGTGGGGGCAGGAGACCCAGTACTTC. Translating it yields CAWSVEWGQETQYF.

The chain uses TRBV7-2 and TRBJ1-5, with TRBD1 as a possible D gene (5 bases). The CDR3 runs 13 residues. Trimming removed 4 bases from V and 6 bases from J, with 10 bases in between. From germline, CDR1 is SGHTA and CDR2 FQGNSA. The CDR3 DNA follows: TGTGCCAGCAGCTCCGTCCAGGGTCAGCCCCAGCATTTT. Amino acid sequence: CASSSVQGQPQHF.

Here the CDR3 reads CASSFRVADTYNEQYF. In DNA, the CDR3 is TGCGCCAGCAGCTTTCGGGTAGCTGATACCTACAATGAGCAGTACTTC. V is TRBV5-1 and J is TRBJ2-1; no clear D gene. Judging by the DNA end, TRBJ2-7 fits better; the J call may be wrong. Germline CDR1 reads SGHRS; CDR2 reads YFSETQ. CDR3 length equals 16 residues.

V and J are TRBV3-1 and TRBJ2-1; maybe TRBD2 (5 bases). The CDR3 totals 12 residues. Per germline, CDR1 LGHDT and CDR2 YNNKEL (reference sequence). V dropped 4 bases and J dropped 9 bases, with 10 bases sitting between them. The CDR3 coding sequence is TGTGCCAGCAGCCGGGAGTCGTGTGAGCAGTTCTTC. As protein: CASSRESCEQFF.

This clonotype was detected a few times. Written as DNA, the CDR3 is TGCAGTGCTAGAGCGCGACAGGCGAACACCGGGGAGCTGTTTTTT. Its translation: CSARARQANTGELFF. The chain links TRBV20-1 to TRBJ2-2; D might be TRBD1 (6 bases). V was pared by 1 base and J by 0 bases, with 9 bases between. The CDR3 is 15 amino acids. In germline, CDR1 is DFQATT, CDR2 SNEGSKA (reference sequence).

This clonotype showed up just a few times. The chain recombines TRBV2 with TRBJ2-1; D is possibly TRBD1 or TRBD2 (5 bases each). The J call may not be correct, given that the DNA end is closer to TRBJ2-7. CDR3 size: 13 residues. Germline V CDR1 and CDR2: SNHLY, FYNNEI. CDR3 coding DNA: TGTGCCAGCAGTGTGGTCAGGGAGAATGAGCAGTACTTC. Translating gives CASSVVRENEQYF.

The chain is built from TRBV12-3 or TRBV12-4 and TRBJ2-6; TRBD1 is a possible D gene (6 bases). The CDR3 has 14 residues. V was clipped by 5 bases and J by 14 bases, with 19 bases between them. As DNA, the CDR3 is TGTGCCAGCAGTGAACAGGGCCCCTTTGAACTCCTGACTTTC. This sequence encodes CASSEQGPFELLTF.

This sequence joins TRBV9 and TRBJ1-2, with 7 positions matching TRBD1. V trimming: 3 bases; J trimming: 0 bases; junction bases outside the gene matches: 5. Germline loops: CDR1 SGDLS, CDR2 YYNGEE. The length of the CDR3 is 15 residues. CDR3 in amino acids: CASSEGTDANYGYTF. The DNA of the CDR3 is TGTGCCAGCAGCGAGGGGACAGACGCTAACTATGGCTACACCTTC. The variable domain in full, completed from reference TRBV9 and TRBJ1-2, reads DSGVTQTPKHLITATGQRVTLRCSPRSGDLSVYWYQQSLDQGLQFLIQYYNGEERAKGNILERFSAQQFPDLHSELNLSSLELGDSALYFCASSEGTDANYGYTFGSGTRLTVV.

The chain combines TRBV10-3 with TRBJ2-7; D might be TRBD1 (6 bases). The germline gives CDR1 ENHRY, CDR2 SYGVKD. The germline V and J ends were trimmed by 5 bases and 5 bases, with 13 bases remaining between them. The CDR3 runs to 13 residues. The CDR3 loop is CAISYTGSDEQYF. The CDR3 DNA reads TGTGCCATCAGTTATACAGGGTCCGACGAGCAGTACTTC.

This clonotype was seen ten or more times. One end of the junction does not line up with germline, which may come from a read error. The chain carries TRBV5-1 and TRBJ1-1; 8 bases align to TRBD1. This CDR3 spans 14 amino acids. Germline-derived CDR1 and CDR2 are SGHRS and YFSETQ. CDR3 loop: CASSPGQGGTEAFF. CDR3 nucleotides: TGTGCCAGCAGCCCCGGACAGGGCGGTACTGAAGCTTTCTTT. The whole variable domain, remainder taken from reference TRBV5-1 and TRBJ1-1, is KAGVTQTPRYLIKTRGQQVTLSCSPISGHRSVSWYQQTPGQGLQFLFEYFSETQRNKGNFPGRFSGRQFSNSRSEMNVSTLELGDSALYLCASSPGQGGTEAFFGQGTRLTVV.

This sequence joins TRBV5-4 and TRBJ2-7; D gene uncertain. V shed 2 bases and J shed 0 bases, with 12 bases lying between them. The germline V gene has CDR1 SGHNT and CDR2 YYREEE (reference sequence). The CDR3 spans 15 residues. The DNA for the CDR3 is TGTGCCAGCAGCTTCCATCCAGGCTTCTCCTACGAGCAGTACTTC. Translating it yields CASSFHPGFSYEQYF. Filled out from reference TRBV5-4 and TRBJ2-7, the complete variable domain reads ETGVTQSPTHLIKTRGQQVTLRCSSQSGHNTVSWYQQALGQGPQFIFQYYREEENGRGNFPPRFSGLQFPNYSSELNVNALELDDSALYLCASSFHPGFSYEQYFGPGTRLTVT.

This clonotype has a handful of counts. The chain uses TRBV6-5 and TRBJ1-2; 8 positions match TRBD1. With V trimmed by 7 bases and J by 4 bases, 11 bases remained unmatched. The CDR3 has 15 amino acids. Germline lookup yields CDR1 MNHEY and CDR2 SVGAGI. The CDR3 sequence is CASNSRPDRAYGYTF. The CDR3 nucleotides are TGTGCCAGCAATTCCCGGCCGGACAGGGCCTATGGCTACACCTTC.

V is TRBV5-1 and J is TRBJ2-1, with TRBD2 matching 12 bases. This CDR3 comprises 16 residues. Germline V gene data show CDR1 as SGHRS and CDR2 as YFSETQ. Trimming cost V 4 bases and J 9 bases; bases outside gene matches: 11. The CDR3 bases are TGCGCCAGCAGCCCTTATTCTAGCGGGAGGGCCGGTGAGCAGTTCTTC. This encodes CASSPYSSGRAGEQFF.

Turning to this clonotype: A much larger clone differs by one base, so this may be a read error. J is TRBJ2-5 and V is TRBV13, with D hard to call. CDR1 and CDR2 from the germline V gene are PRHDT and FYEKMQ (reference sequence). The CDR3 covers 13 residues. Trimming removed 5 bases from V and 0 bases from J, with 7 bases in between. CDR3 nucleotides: TGTGCCAGCAGCGACCCAAACCAAGAGACCCAGTACTTC. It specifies CASSDPNQETQYF.

CDR3 protein: CASRPGTESEAFF. Written as DNA, the CDR3 is TGCGCCAGCAGACCAGGGACAGAGAGTGAAGCTTTCTTT. The chain carries TRBV5-1 and TRBJ1-1, with 7 positions matching TRBD1. Germline CDR1 reads SGHRS; CDR2 reads YFSETQ. The CDR3 extends over 13 amino acids. Trimming at V came to 5 bases and at J to 7 bases, leaving 8 bases not matched to a gene.

CDR3 protein: CSARQVGGGNQPQHF. For the CDR3, the DNA is TGCAGTGCTAGACAAGTCGGGGGGGGGAATCAGCCCCAGCATTTT. This chain joins TRBV20-1 and TRBJ1-5; weak D call: TRBD1 (5 bases). The CDR3 has 15 amino acids. From germline, CDR1 is DFQATT and CDR2 SNEGSKA (reference sequence). V dropped 2 bases and J dropped 4 bases, with 15 bases sitting between them.